This TCR beta chain was recovered during a study of spatial heterogeneity in lung cancer. Study as a whole: Median follow-up for sequenced PBMC samples was approximately 25 months after resection, when such samples existed.

Specified time point: blood at routine non-recurrence follow-up after resection. Whole RNA came from tumor, nontumor lung or frozen PBMC and was sequenced without being sorted. Every TCR cDNA molecule bore its own unique molecular identifier. TCRdb used MiXCR to reprocess the 5' RACE reads, holding one entry per CDR3 protein. The sample carries tens of thousands of distinct CDR3 sequences, about a tenth recorded once. This clonotype has a handful of counts. Material: PBMCs, obtained at follow-up. This clonotype was sampled from a male donor with early-stage non-small cell lung cancer.

CDR3 residues: CASALGLDPTEAFF. The CDR3 DNA reads TGTGCCAGCGCCCTCGGGCTCGATCCCACTGAAGCTTTCTTT. The chain is built from TRBV6-2 or TRBV6-3 and TRBJ1-1, with D unclear. Germline V gene data show CDR1 as MNHEY and CDR2 as SVGEGT. The CDR3 is made up of 14 amino acids. The germline V and J ends were trimmed by 8 bases and 4 bases, with 17 bases remaining between them.